This passage covers 32 T cell receptor beta chains from one sample sequenced in a study of blood T cell repertoires in COVID-19 (dated by TCRdb to 2020 to 2022). Receptors were amplified or captured by the immunoSEQ multiplex PCR assay. TCRdb's version of the immuneACCESS table is confined to in-frame rearrangements and falls short of the full clone set. An unresolved V gene accounts for under half of the shortfall where checked; the remainder is of unknown origin. The sample table records fewer than 300,000 clones; roughly 88% of these occur just once. The biggest ten clones account for roughly 0.94% of the sample. Sequenced input: peripheral blood. The receptors shown here come from a human donor with COVID-19, enrolled during active disease. The donor label of this sample is uncertain.

The chain carries TRBV7-2 and TRBJ2-1, with D tentatively TRBD2 (6 bases). The CDR3 is 12 residues long. The germline V gene has CDR1 SGHTA and CDR2 FQGNSA. V was pared by 5 bases and J by 7 bases, with 9 bases between. CDR3 bases: TGTGCCAGCAGCCCCCGGGAGAATGAGCAGTTCTTC. Protein sequence: CASSPRENEQFF.

On this clone: Other DNA sequences in the same sample also yield this CDR3. This chain joins TRBV12-3 or TRBV12-4 and TRBJ2-2; maybe TRBD1 (5 bases). This CDR3 region has 13 residues. Between the trimmed V and J ends, which lost 11 bases and 1 base, there was a span of 11 bases. CDR3: CAWGRENTGELFF. Here the CDR3 DNA reads TGTGCCTGGGGCAGGGAGAACACCGGGGAGCTGTTTTTT.

This clone appeared many times. V usage is TRBV7-9 and J usage is TRBJ1-6; 7 bases map to TRBD1. With V trimmed by 6 bases and J by 10 bases, 12 bases remained unmatched. CDR1 is SEHNR and CDR2 is FQNEAQ in the germline V gene (reference sequence). CDR3 length: 15 amino acids. CDR3 in DNA: TGTGCCAGCAGGGGCGGGAGGGGGCAGGGATCACCCCTCCACTTT. Its protein product is CASRGGRGQGSPLHF.

This chain joins TRBV2 and TRBJ2-7, with a tentative D call TRBD1 (5 bases). The CDR3 is 13 residues long. Trimming removed 3 bases at V and 5 bases at J, with 11 bases between. Per the germline V gene, CDR1 is SNHLY and CDR2 is FYNNEI. CDR3 in DNA: TGTGCCAGCAGTGACCCAGGGTTGAACGAGCAGTACTTC. Protein: CASSDPGLNEQYF. The variable domain in full, completed from reference TRBV2 and TRBJ2-7, reads EPEVTQTPSHQVTQMGQEVILRCVPISNHLYFYWYRQILGQKVEFLVSFYNNEISEKSEIFDDQFSVERPDGSNFTLKIRSTKLEDSAMYFCASSDPGLNEQYFGPGTRLTVT.

The chain couples TRBV18 to TRBJ2-2; no firm D call. Trimming removed 3 bases at V and 5 bases at J, with 4 bases between. CDR3 length: 12 amino acids. CDR1 KGHSH and CDR2 LQKENI come from the germline V gene. The DNA for the CDR3 is TGTGCCAGCTCACCTCCAACCGGGGAGCTGTTTTTT. Amino acids: CASSPPTGELFF. The variable domain in full, completed from reference TRBV18 and TRBJ2-2, reads NAGVMQNPRHLVRRRGQEARLRCSPMKGHSHVYWYRQLPEEGLKFMVYLQKENIIDESGMPKERFSAEFPKEGPSILRIQQVVRGDSAAYFCASSPPTGELFFGEGSRLTVL.

The chain employs TRBV3-1 (or the pseudogene TRBV3-2) and TRBJ1-2, with a weak D call TRBD1 (5 bases). The CDR3 is 13 amino acids. From germline, CDR1 is LGHDT and CDR2 YNNKEL (reference sequence). Between the trimmed V and J ends, which lost 1 base and 5 bases, there was a span of 8 bases. CDR3 sequence: CASSQAGDYGYTF. As DNA, the CDR3 is TGTGCCAGCAGCCAAGCGGGGGATTATGGCTACACCTTC.

This clone has a handful of counts. The CDR3 reads CASSMRRGAARTEAFF. As DNA, the CDR3 is TGTGCCAGTAGTATGCGCCGGGGGGCAGCGAGGACTGAAGCTTTCTTT. V gene TRBV19 combines with J gene TRBJ1-1; D perhaps matches TRBD1 (6 bases). Germline CDR1 LNHDA, CDR2 SQIVND (reference sequence). The CDR3 extends over 16 amino acids. The V end lost 3 bases, the J end lost 5 bases, and 19 bases lay between the germline ends.

J is TRBJ2-2 and V is TRBV29-1, with TRBD1 matching 8 bases. The ends lost 6 bases at V and 4 bases at J; junction bases unmatched: 7. Per the germline V gene, CDR1 is SQVTM and CDR2 is ANQGSEA. This CDR3 contains 14 residues. This CDR3 reads CSVGDRLGTGELFF. The DNA for the CDR3 is TGCAGCGTAGGGGACAGGCTGGGCACCGGGGAGCTGTTTTTT.

V is TRBV28 and J is TRBJ1-4, with 7 bases lining up with TRBD1. Germline trimming cut 6 bases from V and 2 bases from J; bases unmatched to any gene: 9. Germline assignment: CDR1 MDHEN and CDR2 SYDVKM. This CDR3 contains 16 residues. DNA for the CDR3: TGTGCCAGCAGCCGTCCACAGGGGCCCACTAATGAAAAACTGTTTTTT. As protein: CASSRPQGPTNEKLFF.

This chain connects TRBV6-5 to TRBJ1-2; 9 positions match TRBD1. Germline V lookup: CDR1 MNHEY, CDR2 SVGAGI. CDR3 length: 14 residues. Trimming at V came to 4 bases and at J to 3 bases, leaving 3 bases not matched to a gene. CDR3 region: CASSWDRVDYGYTF. CDR3 in DNA: TGTGCCAGCAGTTGGGACAGGGTAGACTATGGCTACACCTTC.

This clone was seen ten or more times. The same CDR3 can be traced to other DNA sequences in this sample. The V gene is TRBV12-3 or TRBV12-4, the J gene TRBJ1-1; D call uncertain. V lost 3 bases, J lost 3 bases, and 8 bases lay in between. The CDR3 contains 13 residues. The CDR3 DNA reads as TGTGCCAGCAGTTTCGGTGAGGACACTGAAGCTTTCTTT. It encodes CASSFGEDTEAFF.

V gene TRBV5-1 combines with J gene TRBJ2-7; 8 bases are shared with TRBD2. Germline V gives CDR1 SGHRS, CDR2 YFSETQ. This CDR3 contains 16 residues. V lost 0 bases and J lost 2; bases outside the gene matches: 7. This CDR3 is CASSLEGSGVPYEQYF. CDR3 coding DNA: TGCGCCAGCAGCTTGGAGGGTAGCGGGGTTCCCTACGAGCAGTACTTC. Drawing the rest from reference TRBV5-1 and TRBJ2-7, the complete variable domain is KAGVTQTPRYLIKTRGQQVTLSCSPISGHRSVSWYQQTPGQGLQFLFEYFSETQRNKGNFPGRFSGRQFSNSRSEMNVSTLELGDSALYLCASSLEGSGVPYEQYFGPGTRLTVT.

This clone was seen ten or more times. V is TRBV19 and J is TRBJ2-3; unclear D gene. The CDR3 length is 14 residues. Germline CDR1 LNHDA, CDR2 SQIVND (reference sequence). V lost 7 bases to trimming and J lost 8 bases, with 19 bases between them. The CDR3 DNA follows: TGTGCCAGTAAACCCAGATCAAGCACGGGTACGCAGTATTTT. Its protein is CASKPRSSTGTQYF.

In DNA form, the CDR3 reads TGTGCCAGCAGCTTAGGGTCGGGAGGGCCACCTGAGCAGTTCTTC. It codes for CASSLGSGGPPEQFF. The rearrangement uses TRBV7-9 and TRBJ2-1; TRBD2 matches 8 bases. CDR1 SEHNR and CDR2 FQNEAQ come from the germline V gene (reference sequence). J gave up 9 bases and V 1 base, and 8 bases lay outside the gene matches. CDR3 length: 15 residues.

In its sample, this clone was seen a few times. V is TRBV4-2 and J is TRBJ2-7, with 10 bases aligning to TRBD2. Trimming took 1 base from V and 4 from J; bases not matched to a gene: 4. The CDR3 is 15 residues long. Germline values: CDR1 LGHNA, CDR2 YNFKEQ. CDR3 sequence: CASSQVQAGGYEQYF. The CDR3 DNA reads as TGTGCCAGCAGCCAAGTTCAAGCGGGAGGGTACGAGCAGTACTTC.

The chain has TRBV29-1 and TRBJ1-2; D uncertain. Germline loops: CDR1 SQVTM, CDR2 ANQGSEA. The CDR3 spans 13 residues. V dropped 1 base and J dropped 6 bases, with 12 bases sitting between them. For the CDR3, the DNA is TGCAGCGTTGAAGGAGACACCAACGATGGCTACACCTTC. Encoded protein: CSVEGDTNDGYTF.

J is TRBJ1-1 and V is TRBV5-1; TRBD1 matches 12 bases. The CDR3 extends over 16 amino acids. Germline CDR1 SGHRS, CDR2 YFSETQ. J lost 1 base, V lost 2 bases, and 3 bases had no gene match. DNA for the CDR3: TGCGCCAGCAGCTTAGGGACAGGGGGCGCGAACACTGAAGCTTTCTTT. It yields the protein CASSLGTGGANTEAFF.

In this sample, this clone turned up once. The chain carries TRBV27 and TRBJ1-2; 7 nucleotides match TRBD1. The CDR3 is 19 amino acids. V was clipped by 5 bases and J by 2 bases; unmatched bases: 20. CDR1 is MNHEY and CDR2 is SMNVEV in the germline V gene (reference sequence). The CDR3 spells CASSGYRGAPATRNYGYTF. CDR3 sequence (DNA): TGTGCCAGCAGTGGGTACAGGGGAGCTCCTGCCACAAGAAACTATGGCTACACCTTC.

The rearrangement uses TRBV5-1 and TRBJ2-5, with a weak D call TRBD2 (6 bases). CDR3 length: 16 residues. V was trimmed by 0 bases and J by 5 bases, leaving 17 bases between them. The germline V gene encodes CDR1 SGHRS and CDR2 YFSETQ. Here the CDR3 reads CASSLAAGLVWETQYF. In DNA, the CDR3 is TGCGCCAGCAGCTTGGCTGCGGGATTGGTGTGGGAGACCCAGTACTTC.

The V gene is TRBV19, the J gene TRBJ1-5, with D unclear. The CDR3 totals 16 residues. CDR1 is LNHDA and CDR2 is SQIVND in the germline V gene (reference sequence). Trimming removed 5 bases at V and 4 bases at J, with 18 bases between. The chain's CDR3 is CASSPSLTGRNQPQHF. In DNA form, the CDR3 reads TGTGCCAGTAGTCCCTCCCTGACGGGGAGGAATCAGCCCCAGCATTTT.

The chain combines TRBV12-3 or TRBV12-4 with TRBJ2-1; TRBD2 might be the D (6 bases). The length of the CDR3 is 13 residues. Trimming stripped 6 bases from V and 4 bases from J, with 10 bases between. DNA for the CDR3: TGTGCCAGCAGCCAGGGACTGTACAATGAGCAGTTCTTC. As protein: CASSQGLYNEQFF.

The rearrangement links TRBV7-2 to TRBJ2-7, with TRBD2 identical over 9 bases. With V trimmed by 6 bases and J by 1 base, 7 bases remained unmatched. This CDR3 is 15 amino acids long. CDR1 and CDR2 from the germline V gene are SGHTA and FQGNSA. The CDR3 DNA reads as TGTGCCAGCAGTTGGGCAGCGGGAGGTTCCTACGAGCAGTACTTC. Translated, it gives CASSWAAGGSYEQYF.

This chain uses TRBV27 with TRBJ2-1, with 10 bases identical to TRBD1. The V gene's germline CDR1 is MNHEY and CDR2 SMNVEV (reference sequence). CDR3 length equals 16 residues. V gave up 5 bases and J gave up 6 bases; unmatched junction bases: 10. As DNA, the CDR3 is TGTGCCAGCAGTAGTACGACAGGGGGCAAGGGCAATGAGCAGTTCTTC. Its protein is CASSSTTGGKGNEQFF.

The chain uses TRBV9 and TRBJ1-1; 9 positions agree with TRBD1. The CDR3 extends over 14 amino acids. Germline CDR1 reads SGDLS; CDR2 reads YYNGEE. The J segment lost 3 bases and the V segment lost 3 bases, leaving 3 bases of the junction unmatched. This chain's CDR3 is CASSGRTGDTEAFF. In DNA form, the CDR3 reads TGTGCCAGCAGCGGAAGGACAGGGGACACTGAAGCTTTCTTT.

V is TRBV7-2 and J is TRBJ1-6; D perhaps matches TRBD1 (5 bases). The CDR3 runs 12 residues. The ends were cut back, 2 bases at V and 9 bases at J, with 5 bases in the middle. The germline CDR1 and CDR2 sequences are SGHTA and FQGNSA. DNA for the CDR3: TGTGCCAGCAGCTTAAGGGGTTCACCCCTCCACTTT. Its protein product is CASSLRGSPLHF.

This chain links TRBV14 with TRBJ2-5, with D possibly being TRBD2 (6 bases). Per germline, CDR1 SGHDN and CDR2 FVKESK. V gave up 1 base and J gave up 5 bases, with 23 bases separating them. The CDR3 has 18 residues. In DNA form, the CDR3 reads TGTGCCAGCAGCCAAGGCAGGTTTTACGGCGGGGATCTCGAGACCCAGTACTTC. Amino acid sequence: CASSQGRFYGGDLETQYF.

The chain links TRBV10-1 to TRBJ2-2, with D maybe TRBD1 (5 bases). CDR1 is WNHNN and CDR2 is SYGVQD in the germline V gene (reference sequence). The V gene lost 4 bases and the J gene lost 3 bases, with 9 bases spanning the gap. This CDR3 contains 14 residues. The CDR3 reads CASSVQGDTGELFF. CDR3 sequence (DNA): TGCGCCAGCAGTGTGCAGGGTGACACCGGGGAGCTGTTTTTT.

The chain carries TRBV7-3 and TRBJ2-1, with D maybe TRBD2 (5 bases). The CDR3 loop spans 13 amino acids. Germline CDR1 is SGHTA and CDR2 is FQGTGA. Trimming shortened V by 4 bases and J by 6 bases, and 10 bases separated the two germline ends. The CDR3: CASSSPEGNEQFF. The CDR3 coding sequence is TGTGCCAGCAGCTCTCCTGAGGGCAATGAGCAGTTCTTC.

The chain uses TRBV12-3 or TRBV12-4 and TRBJ2-3; TRBD2 is a possible D gene (5 bases). The CDR3 is made up of 12 amino acids. The V end lost 2 bases, the J end lost 9 bases, and 9 bases lay between the germline ends. The CDR3 nucleotides read TGTGCCAGCAGTTTACCCCGAGGGACGCAGTATTTT. Protein sequence: CASSLPRGTQYF.

V is TRBV4-1 and J is TRBJ2-1, with 7 bases aligning to TRBD2. Germline V CDR1 and CDR2: MGHRA, YSYEKL. The ends lost 0 bases at V and 0 bases at J; junction bases unmatched: 5. The length of the CDR3 is 17 residues. CDR3 DNA: TGCGCCAGCAGCCAAGACTCCGGGGGGAGCTCCTACAATGAGCAGTTCTTC. Translation: CASSQDSGGSSYNEQFF.

The J gene is TRBJ1-4, the V gene TRBV5-1, with TRBD1 matching over 9 bases. Germline assignment: CDR1 SGHRS and CDR2 YFSETQ. After removal of 4 bases from V and 7 bases from J, the junction contained 11 bases not matched to a gene. This CDR3 is built from 16 residues. CDR3: CASSPRSDRGSEKLFF. CDR3 in DNA: TGCGCCAGCAGCCCCCGGTCGGACAGGGGTTCTGAAAAACTGTTTTTT.

This chain joins TRBV6-5 and TRBJ2-1; D not resolved. Germline V lookup: CDR1 MNHEY, CDR2 SVGAGI. V dropped 7 bases and J dropped 0 bases, with 7 bases sitting between them. The CDR3 is 13 amino acids. The CDR3 loop is CASTPSSYNEQFF. CDR3 sequence (DNA): TGTGCCAGCACTCCGAGCTCCTACAATGAGCAGTTCTTC.